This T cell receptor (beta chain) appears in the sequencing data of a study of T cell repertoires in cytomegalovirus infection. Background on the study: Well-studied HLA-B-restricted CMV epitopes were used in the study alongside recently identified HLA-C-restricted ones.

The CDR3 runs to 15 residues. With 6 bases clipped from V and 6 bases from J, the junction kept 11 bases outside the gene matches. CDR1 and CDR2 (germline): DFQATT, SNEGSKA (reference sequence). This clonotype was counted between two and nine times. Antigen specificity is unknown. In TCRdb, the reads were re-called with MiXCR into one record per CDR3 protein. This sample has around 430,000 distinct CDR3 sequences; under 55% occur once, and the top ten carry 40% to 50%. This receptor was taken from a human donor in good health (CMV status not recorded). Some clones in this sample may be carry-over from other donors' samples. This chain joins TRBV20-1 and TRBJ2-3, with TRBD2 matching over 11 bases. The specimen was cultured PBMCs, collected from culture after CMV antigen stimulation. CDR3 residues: CSAGELAGARDTQYF. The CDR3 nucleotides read TGCAGTGCCGGGGAACTAGCGGGGGCCCGGGATACGCAGTATTTT.